A single sample gave rise to the 7 T cell receptor beta chains below, sequenced in a study of Tregs in tolerant kidney transplant recipients. The method was immunoSEQ multiplex PCR; TCRdb's version includes in-frame clones alone and lacks a portion of them. The repertoire has around 86,000 clones, roughly 91% of them found once; the top ten carry roughly 1.5%. Recipients received nonmyeloablative bone marrow transplants from related graft donors, with transient mixed chimerism. The specimen comprised CD4+ T cells from blood (PBMCs), sampled 24 months after the transplant. The receptors here all came from a human patient who received a combined kidney and bone marrow transplant. The graft donor may account for some of the T cells.

The genes are TRBV21-1 and TRBJ1-5; the D call of TRBD1 is as the table states it, not checked on the DNA. TRBV21-1 is assigned pseudogene status. The CDR3 is 16 residues long. Written as DNA, the CDR3 is TGTGCCAGCAGCAAAACCGGGACAGAAGACGTTCAGCCCCAGCATTTT. This gives the protein CASSKTGTEDVQPQHF.

The chain couples TRBV18 to TRBJ2-1, with TRBD1 as a possible D gene (7 bases). V was trimmed by 3 bases and J by 11 bases, leaving 20 bases between them. The length of the CDR3 is 15 residues. Germline assignment: CDR1 KGHSH and CDR2 LQKENI. The CDR3, as DNA: TGTGCCAGCTCACCCGAGACAGGGAGGTACATTAAGCAGTTCTTC. It yields the protein CASSPETGRYIKQFF.

This clone was observed a few times. The rearrangement uses TRBV19 and TRBJ2-4, with 10 bases fitting TRBD1. Germline CDR1 LNHDA, CDR2 SQIVND (reference sequence). The trim removed 9 bases at V and 6 bases at J, leaving 11 bases unmatched. This CDR3 spans 15 amino acids. The CDR3 loop is CASRPGQGMGNIQYF. The CDR3 DNA reads as TGTGCCAGCCGACCGGGACAGGGGATGGGAAACATTCAGTACTTC. Using reference TRBV19 and TRBJ2-4 for the parts outside the CDR3, the full variable domain is DGGITQSPKYLFRKEGQNVTLSCEQNLNHDAMYWYRQDPGQGLRLIYYSQIVNDFQKGDIAEGYSVSREKKESFPLTVTSAQKNPTAFYLCASRPGQGMGNIQYFGAGTRLSVL.

V gene TRBV7-6 combines with J gene TRBJ2-5; D unresolved. The CDR3 totals 11 residues. Germline CDR1 is SGHVS and CDR2 is FNYEAQ. Trimming took off 4 bases at V and 4 bases at J, with 4 bases between the two ends. CDR3 DNA sequence: TGTGCCAGCAGCTCCCGAGAGACCCAGTACTTC. It codes for CASSSRETQYF.

The chain couples TRBV5-4 to TRBJ2-1; possible D gene TRBD2, 6 bases. The CDR3 runs to 14 residues. Germline V gives CDR1 SGHNT, CDR2 YYREEE (reference sequence). Trimming pared 2 bases from V and 7 bases from J, leaving 13 bases between. CDR3 sequence: CASSFFGGGNEQFF. CDR3 coding DNA: TGTGCCAGCAGCTTTTTCGGGGGAGGAAATGAGCAGTTCTTC. The complete variable domain, with remaining parts taken from reference TRBV5-4 and TRBJ2-1, reads ETGVTQSPTHLIKTRGQQVTLRCSSQSGHNTVSWYQQALGQGPQFIFQYYREEENGRGNFPPRFSGLQFPNYSSELNVNALELDDSALYLCASSFFGGGNEQFFGPGTRLTVL.

This chain uses TRBV5-1 with TRBJ1-1; D may be TRBD1 (5 bases). Trimming pared 4 bases from V and 3 bases from J, leaving 13 bases between. The length of the CDR3 is 14 residues. Germline V gene sequence: CDR1 SGHRS, CDR2 YFSETQ. The CDR3 is CASSARAGDTEAFF. The DNA for the CDR3 is TGCGCCAGCAGCGCCAGGGCGGGGGACACTGAAGCTTTCTTT.

The chain carries TRBV27 and TRBJ1-2, with 7 positions matching TRBD1. Trimming at V came to 6 bases and at J to 4 bases, leaving 11 bases not matched to a gene. The germline V gene has CDR1 MNHEY and CDR2 SMNVEV (reference sequence). This CDR3 region has 15 residues. CDR3 coding DNA: TGTGCCAGCAGACCATCGGGAGGGGGCGGCTATGGCTACACCTTC. It translates to CASRPSGGGGYGYTF.